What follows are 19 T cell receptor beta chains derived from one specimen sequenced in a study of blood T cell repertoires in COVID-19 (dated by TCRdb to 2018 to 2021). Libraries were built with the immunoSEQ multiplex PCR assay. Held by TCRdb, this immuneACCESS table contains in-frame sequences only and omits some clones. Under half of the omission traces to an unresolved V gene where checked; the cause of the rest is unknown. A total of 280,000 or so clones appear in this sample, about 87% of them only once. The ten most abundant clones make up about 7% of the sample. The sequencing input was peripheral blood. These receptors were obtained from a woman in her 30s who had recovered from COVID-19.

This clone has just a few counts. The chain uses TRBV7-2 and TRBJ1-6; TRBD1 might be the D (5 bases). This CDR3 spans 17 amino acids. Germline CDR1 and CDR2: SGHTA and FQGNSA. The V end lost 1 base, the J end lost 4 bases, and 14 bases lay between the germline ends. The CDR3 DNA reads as TGTGCCAGCAGCTTAGGCGGGAGGGGACCTTATAATTCACCCCTCCACTTT. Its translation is CASSLGGRGPYNSPLHF.

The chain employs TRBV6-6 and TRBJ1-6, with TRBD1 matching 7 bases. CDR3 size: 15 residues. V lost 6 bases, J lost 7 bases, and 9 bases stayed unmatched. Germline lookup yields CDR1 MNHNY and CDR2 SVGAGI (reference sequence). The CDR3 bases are TGTGCCAGCAGGCCACCGGGACAGTCAAATTCACCCCTCCACTTT. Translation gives CASRPPGQSNSPLHF.

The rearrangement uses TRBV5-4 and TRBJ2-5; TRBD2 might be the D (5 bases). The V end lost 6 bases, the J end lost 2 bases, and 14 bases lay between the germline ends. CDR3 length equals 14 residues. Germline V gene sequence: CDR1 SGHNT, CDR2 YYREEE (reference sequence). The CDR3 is CASNTAGDQETQYF. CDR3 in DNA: TGTGCCAGCAACACTGCCGGGGATCAAGAGACCCAGTACTTC.

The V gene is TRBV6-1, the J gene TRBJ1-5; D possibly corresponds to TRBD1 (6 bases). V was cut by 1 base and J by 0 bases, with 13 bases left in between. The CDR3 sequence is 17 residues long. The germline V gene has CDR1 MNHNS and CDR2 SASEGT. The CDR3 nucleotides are TGTGCCAGCAGTGAAGGGGGGCGGCAATATAGCAATCAGCCCCAGCATTTT. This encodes CASSEGGRQYSNQPQHF.

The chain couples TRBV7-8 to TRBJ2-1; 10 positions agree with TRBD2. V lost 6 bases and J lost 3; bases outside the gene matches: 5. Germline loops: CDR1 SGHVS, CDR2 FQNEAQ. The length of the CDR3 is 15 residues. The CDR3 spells CASSSSGGVYNEQFF. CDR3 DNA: TGTGCCAGCAGTTCTAGCGGGGGCGTCTACAATGAGCAGTTCTTC.

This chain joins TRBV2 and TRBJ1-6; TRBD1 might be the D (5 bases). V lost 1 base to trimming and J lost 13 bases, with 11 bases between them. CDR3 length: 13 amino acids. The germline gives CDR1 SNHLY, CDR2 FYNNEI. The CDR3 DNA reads TGTGCCAGCAGTGAAGTTCTAAGGGGCCCCCTCCACTTT. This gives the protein CASSEVLRGPLHF.

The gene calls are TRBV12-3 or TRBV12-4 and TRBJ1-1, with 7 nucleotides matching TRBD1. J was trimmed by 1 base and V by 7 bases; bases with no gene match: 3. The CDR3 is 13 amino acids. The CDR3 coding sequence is TGTGCCAGCATCTGGGACAGGAACACTGAAGCTTTCTTT. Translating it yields CASIWDRNTEAFF.

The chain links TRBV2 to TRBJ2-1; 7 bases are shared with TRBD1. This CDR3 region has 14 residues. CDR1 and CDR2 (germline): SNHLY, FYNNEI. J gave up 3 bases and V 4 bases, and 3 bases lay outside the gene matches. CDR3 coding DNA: TGTGCCAGCAGTGTACAGGGGAGCTACAATGAGCAGTTCTTC. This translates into CASSVQGSYNEQFF.

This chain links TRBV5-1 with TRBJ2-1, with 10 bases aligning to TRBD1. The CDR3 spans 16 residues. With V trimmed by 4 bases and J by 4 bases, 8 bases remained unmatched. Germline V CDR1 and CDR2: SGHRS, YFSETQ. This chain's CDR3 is CASSGDRGRGYNEQFF. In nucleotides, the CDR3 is TGCGCCAGCAGCGGTGACAGGGGGCGCGGGTACAATGAGCAGTTCTTC.

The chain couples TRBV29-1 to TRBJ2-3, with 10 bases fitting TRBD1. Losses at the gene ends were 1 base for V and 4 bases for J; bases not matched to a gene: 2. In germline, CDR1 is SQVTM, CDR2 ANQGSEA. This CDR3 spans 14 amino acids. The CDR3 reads CSVEAGQGADTQYF. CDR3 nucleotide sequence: TGCAGCGTTGAAGCCGGACAGGGGGCAGATACGCAGTATTTT.

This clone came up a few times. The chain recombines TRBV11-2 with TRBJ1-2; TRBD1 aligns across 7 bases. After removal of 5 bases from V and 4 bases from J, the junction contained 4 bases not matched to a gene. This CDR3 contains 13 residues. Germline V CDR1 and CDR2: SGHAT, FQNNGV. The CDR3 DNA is TGTGCCAGCAGCACAGACAGGGTCTATGGCTACACCTTC. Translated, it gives CASSTDRVYGYTF. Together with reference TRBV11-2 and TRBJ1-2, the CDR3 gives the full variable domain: EAGVAQSPRYKIIEKRQSVAFWCNPISGHATLYWYQQILGQGPKLLIQFQNNGVVDDSQLPKDRFSAERLKGVDSTLKIQPAKLEDSAVYLCASSTDRVYGYTFGSGTRLTVV.

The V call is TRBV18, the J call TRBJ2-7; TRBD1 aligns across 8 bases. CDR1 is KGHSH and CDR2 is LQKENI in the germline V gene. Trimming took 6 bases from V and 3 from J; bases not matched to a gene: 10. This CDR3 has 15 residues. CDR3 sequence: CASSLGQGALYEQYF. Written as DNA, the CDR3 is TGTGCCAGCTCCCTCGGCCAGGGGGCCCTCTACGAGCAGTACTTC.

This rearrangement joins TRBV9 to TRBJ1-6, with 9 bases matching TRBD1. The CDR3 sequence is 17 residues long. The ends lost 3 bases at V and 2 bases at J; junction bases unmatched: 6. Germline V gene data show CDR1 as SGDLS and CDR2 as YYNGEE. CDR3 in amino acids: CASSGGTGKTYNSPLHF. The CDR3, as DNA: TGTGCCAGCAGCGGGGGGACAGGGAAGACCTATAATTCACCCCTCCACTTT.

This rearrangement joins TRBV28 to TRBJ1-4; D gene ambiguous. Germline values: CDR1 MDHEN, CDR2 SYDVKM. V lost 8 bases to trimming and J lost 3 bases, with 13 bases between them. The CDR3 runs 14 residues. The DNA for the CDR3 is TGTGCCAGCTCGACGGTGAGGGCTAATGAAAAACTGTTTTTT. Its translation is CASSTVRANEKLFF.

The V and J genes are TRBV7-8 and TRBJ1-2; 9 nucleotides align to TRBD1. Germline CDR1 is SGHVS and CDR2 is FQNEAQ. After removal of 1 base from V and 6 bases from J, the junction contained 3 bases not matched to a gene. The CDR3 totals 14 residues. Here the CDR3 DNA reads TGTGCCAGCAGCTTAGTGGGACAGGGAAATGGCTACACCTTC. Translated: CASSLVGQGNGYTF.

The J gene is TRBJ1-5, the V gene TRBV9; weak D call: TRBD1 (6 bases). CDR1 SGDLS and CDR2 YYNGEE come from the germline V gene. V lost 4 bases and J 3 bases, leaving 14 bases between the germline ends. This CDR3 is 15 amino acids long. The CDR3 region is CASSSKGQFNQPQHF. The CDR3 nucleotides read TGTGCCAGCAGCTCGAAAGGACAGTTCAATCAGCCCCAGCATTTT.

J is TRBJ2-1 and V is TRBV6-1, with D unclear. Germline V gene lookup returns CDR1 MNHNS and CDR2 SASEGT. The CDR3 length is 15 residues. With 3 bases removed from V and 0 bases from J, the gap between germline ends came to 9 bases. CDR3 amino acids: CASSELVSSYNEQFF. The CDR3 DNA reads TGTGCCAGCAGTGAGCTGGTGAGCTCCTACAATGAGCAGTTCTTC.

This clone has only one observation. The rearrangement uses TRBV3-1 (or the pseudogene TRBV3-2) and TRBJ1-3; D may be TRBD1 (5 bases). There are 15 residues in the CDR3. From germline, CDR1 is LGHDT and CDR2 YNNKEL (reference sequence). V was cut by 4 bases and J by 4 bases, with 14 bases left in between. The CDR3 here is CASSLLLAGGNTIYF. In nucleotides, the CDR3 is TGTGCCAGCAGCCTACTCCTCGCAGGGGGAAACACCATATATTTT.

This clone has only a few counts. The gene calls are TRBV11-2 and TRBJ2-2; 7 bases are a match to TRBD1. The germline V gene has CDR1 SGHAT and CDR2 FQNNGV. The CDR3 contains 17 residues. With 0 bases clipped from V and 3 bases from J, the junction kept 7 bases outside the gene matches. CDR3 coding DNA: TGTGCCAGCAGCTTAGACCAGGGGACAGTTTACACCGGGGAGCTGTTTTTT. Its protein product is CASSLDQGTVYTGELFF.